This is a list of T cell receptor beta chains from one sample in a study of early T cells in non-severe SARS-CoV-2 infection. Each CDR3 protein gets one entry after TCRdb re-called the 5' RACE reads with MiXCR. The sample records some 61,000 distinct CDR3 sequences, approximately 13% being singletons. The sample consisted of whole blood. The receptors come from an adult who was a healthcare worker with PCR-confirmed SARS-CoV-2 infection or an uninfected control (not recorded which). Both conserved end residues are part of each CDR3. The D gene is left open where the match is weak. Only part of the rows carry a size: once, few, many, or a class if the clone is expanded.

abundance: many; d_gene: TRBD2; j_gene: TRBJ2-1; v_gene: TRBV5-1; CDR3nt: TGCGCCAGCAGCTTGGGGGCGGGAGGGCCAACAAATGAGCAGTTCTTC; CDR3aa: CASSLGAGGPTNEQFF
abundance: -; d_gene: -; j_gene: TRBJ1-2; v_gene: TRBV28; CDR3nt: TGTGCCAGCAGTTTATCCAGGAGTTTCTATGGCTACACCTTC; CDR3aa: CASSLSRSFYGYTF
abundance: few; d_gene: -; j_gene: TRBJ1-6; v_gene: TRBV9; CDR3nt: TGTGCCAGCAGCGTGGGTGTAGCGAATAATTCACCCCTCCACTTT; CDR3aa: CASSVGVANNSPLHF
abundance: -; d_gene: TRBD2; j_gene: TRBJ2-5; v_gene: TRBV7-9; CDR3nt: TGTGCCAGCAGCCCGGGACTAGTTGAAGAGACCCAGTACTTC; CDR3aa: CASSPGLVEETQYF
abundance: -; d_gene: -; j_gene: TRBJ1-2; v_gene: TRBV28; CDR3nt: TGTGCCAGCAGTAGCGGGGCAGACGTCTATGGCTACACCTTC; CDR3aa: CASSSGADVYGYTF
abundance: -; d_gene: -; j_gene: TRBJ2-5; v_gene: TRBV20-1; CDR3nt: TGCAGTGCCCCACGTCACCAACAAGAGACCCAGTACTTC; CDR3aa: CSAPRHQQETQYF
abundance: many; d_gene: -; j_gene: TRBJ1-1; v_gene: TRBV29-1; CDR3nt: TGCAGCGTTGAAGAAAGGGCTGGGGCTGAAGCTTTCTTT; CDR3aa: CSVEERAGAEAFF
abundance: -; d_gene: -; j_gene: TRBJ2-7; v_gene: TRBV4-3; CDR3nt: TGCGCCAGCAGCCAGGTCGAAGGAGTAGGCTCCTACGAGCAGTACTTC; CDR3aa: CASSQVEGVGSYEQYF
abundance: few; d_gene: -; j_gene: TRBJ2-5; v_gene: TRBV28; CDR3nt: TGTGCCAGCAGTTCCCTCCCTCTCGGGACCCAGTACTTC; CDR3aa: CASSSLPLGTQYF
abundance: few; d_gene: -; j_gene: TRBJ2-1; v_gene: TRBV19; CDR3nt: TGTGCCAGTACAGGCCGTAATGAGCAGTTCTTC; CDR3aa: CASTGRNEQFF
abundance: -; d_gene: TRBD1; j_gene: TRBJ2-7; v_gene: TRBV3-1; CDR3nt: TGTGCCAGCAGCCCCTGGGACAGCACGAATTACGAGCGGTACTTC; CDR3aa: CASSPWDSTNYERYF
abundance: -; d_gene: -; j_gene: TRBJ2-7; v_gene: TRBV2; CDR3nt: TGTGCCAGCAGTGGAGGGGGGGCTGTGCAGTACTTC; CDR3aa: CASSGGGAVQYF
abundance: few; d_gene: TRBD2; j_gene: TRBJ2-7; v_gene: TRBV28; CDR3nt: TGTGCTTCGACGGGACTAGCGGGGGCGAGCTCCTACGAGCAGTACTTC; CDR3aa: CASTGLAGASSYEQYF
abundance: many; d_gene: -; j_gene: TRBJ2-3; v_gene: TRBV29-1; CDR3nt: TGCAGCGTTGGACGGGCCTATAGCACAGATACGCAGTATTTT; CDR3aa: CSVGRAYSTDTQYF
abundance: many; d_gene: -; j_gene: TRBJ1-5; v_gene: TRBV19; CDR3nt: TGTGCCAGTAGTGTTACAGGGAATCAGCCCCAGCATTTT; CDR3aa: CASSVTGNQPQHF
abundance: many; d_gene: -; j_gene: TRBJ2-1; v_gene: TRBV20-1; CDR3nt: TGCAGCGAGACAACCAAGGGGTTGATCTATGAGCAGTTCTTC; CDR3aa: CSETTKGLIYEQFF
abundance: -; d_gene: -; j_gene: TRBJ2-1; v_gene: TRBV7-3; CDR3nt: TGTGCCAGCAGCACCCGACACGGTCGCTCCAATGAGCAGTTCTTC; CDR3aa: CASSTRHGRSNEQFF
abundance: few; d_gene: TRBD2; j_gene: TRBJ2-5; v_gene: TRBV5-1; CDR3nt: TGCGCCAGCAGCTTTCTCGCGGGAGCGGGTGAGACCCAGTACTTC; CDR3aa: CASSFLAGAGETQYF
abundance: -; d_gene: -; j_gene: TRBJ2-5; v_gene: TRBV29-1; CDR3nt: TGCAGCGTTGTCCCCCAAGAGACCCAGTACTTC; CDR3aa: CSVVPQETQYF
abundance: -; d_gene: -; j_gene: TRBJ2-3; v_gene: TRBV7-2; CDR3nt: TGTGCCAGCAGCTGGCCGTTATCTAGCACAGATACGCAGTATTTT; CDR3aa: CASSWPLSSTDTQYF
abundance: many; d_gene: -; j_gene: TRBJ1-2; v_gene: TRBV19; CDR3nt: TGTGCCAGTAGTATGCAGGGGCGCGGCTACACCTTC; CDR3aa: CASSMQGRGYTF
abundance: -; d_gene: -; j_gene: TRBJ2-7; v_gene: TRBV7-2; CDR3nt: TGTGCCAGCAGCTTAGTCTGGACTGCCTACGAGCAGTACTTC; CDR3aa: CASSLVWTAYEQYF
abundance: many; d_gene: -; j_gene: TRBJ2-7; v_gene: TRBV29-1; CDR3nt: TGCAGCGTTGTAACCGGGAGCGGATACGAGCAGTACTTC; CDR3aa: CSVVTGSGYEQYF
abundance: -; d_gene: -; j_gene: TRBJ2-7; v_gene: TRBV28; CDR3nt: TGTGCCAGCATGGAGCTGACACAGGAGGAGCAGTACTTC; CDR3aa: CASMELTQEEQYF
abundance: few; d_gene: -; j_gene: TRBJ2-5; v_gene: TRBV20-1; CDR3nt: TGCAGTGCAAGGGGGGGCCCAGAGACCCAGTACTTC; CDR3aa: CSARGGPETQYF
abundance: -; d_gene: -; j_gene: TRBJ2-3; v_gene: TRBV11-2; CDR3nt: TGTGCCAGCAGCTTACGACAGAGCACAGATACGCAGTATTTT; CDR3aa: CASSLRQSTDTQYF
abundance: few; d_gene: -; j_gene: TRBJ1-6; v_gene: TRBV28; CDR3nt: TGTGCCAGCATTTGGGGCAGAAATTCACCCCTCCACTTT; CDR3aa: CASIWGRNSPLHF
abundance: many; d_gene: -; j_gene: TRBJ1-5; v_gene: TRBV27; CDR3nt: TGTGCCAGCAGAGGAGGGACCTATCAGCCCCAGCATTTT; CDR3aa: CASRGGTYQPQHF
abundance: few; d_gene: TRBD2; j_gene: TRBJ2-1; v_gene: TRBV28; CDR3nt: TGTGCCAGCAGTAGACTAGCGGGAGGGAGTGGGAATGAGCAGTTCTTC; CDR3aa: CASSRLAGGSGNEQFF
abundance: -; d_gene: TRBD2; j_gene: TRBJ2-7; v_gene: TRBV29-1; CDR3nt: TGCAGCGTTGAGTCCAGCGGGAGAACATACGAGCAGTACTTC; CDR3aa: CSVESSGRTYEQYF
abundance: many; d_gene: TRBD1; j_gene: TRBJ1-5; v_gene: TRBV7-8; CDR3nt: TGTGCCAGCAGCTTACAGGACAGGAGAGATAGCAATCAGCCCCAGCATTTT; CDR3aa: CASSLQDRRDSNQPQHF
abundance: -; d_gene: TRBD2; j_gene: TRBJ2-1; v_gene: TRBV20-1; CDR3nt: TGCAGTGCAACCATCCCCCTAGCGGGATTTAAGAATGAGCAGTTCTTC; CDR3aa: CSATIPLAGFKNEQFF